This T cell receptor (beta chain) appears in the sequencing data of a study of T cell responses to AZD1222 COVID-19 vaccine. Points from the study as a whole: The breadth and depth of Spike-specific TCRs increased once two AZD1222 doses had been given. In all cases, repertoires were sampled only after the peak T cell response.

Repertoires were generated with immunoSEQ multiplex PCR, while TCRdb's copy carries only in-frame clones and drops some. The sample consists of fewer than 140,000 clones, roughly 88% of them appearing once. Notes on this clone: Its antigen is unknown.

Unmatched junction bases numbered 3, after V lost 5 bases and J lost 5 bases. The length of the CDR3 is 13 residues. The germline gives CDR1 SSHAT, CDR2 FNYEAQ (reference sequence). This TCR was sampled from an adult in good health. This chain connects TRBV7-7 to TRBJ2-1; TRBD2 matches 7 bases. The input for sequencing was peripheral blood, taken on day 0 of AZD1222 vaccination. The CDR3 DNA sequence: TGTGCCAGCAGCCCTGGGACTAACAATGAGCAGTTCTTC. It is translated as CASSPGTNNEQFF.